One TCR beta chain is described in this entry. This entry comes from a study of blood T cell repertoires in COVID-19. Turning to the study itself: T cells, B-cell-depleted T cells, or PBMCs supplied cDNA or gDNA.

Participant age was about 18 to 100 years, and participants resided in approximately 24 US areas. Participant reports of clinical history set cohort assignment. The CDR3 totals 14 residues. Germline values: CDR1 SGHRS, CDR2 YFSETQ. The V end was cut by 4 bases, the J end by 0 bases, with 8 bases between. Method: immunoSEQ multiplex PCR; TCRdb's copy keeps in-frame clones and lacks some. The sample records roughly 360,000 clones, over 75% being singletons. The receptor was derived from a woman in her twenties or thirties with acute COVID-19. Sequences were obtained from PBMCs or T cells enriched from blood (not recorded which). The rearrangement links TRBV5-1 to TRBJ1-3; D is unresolved. The CDR3 loop is CASSLSSSGNTIYF. In DNA form, the CDR3 reads TGCGCCAGCAGCCTTAGTAGCTCTGGAAACACCATATATTTT.